The clone carrying this T cell receptor beta chain was detected only a few times. Its antigen is still unknown. 5'-RACE, quantitative and with molecular barcodes, yielded the TCR beta libraries. Via MiXCR, TCRdb re-called the 5' RACE reads, giving one row per CDR3 protein. This sample has some 200,000 distinct CDR3 sequences; roughly 25% occur once, and the top ten carry approximately 6.6%. Germline values: CDR1 DFQATT, CDR2 SNEGSKA (reference sequence). The ends were cut back, 2 bases at V and 5 bases at J, with 10 bases in the middle. The CDR3 loop spans 13 amino acids. These data come from a study of CD8 T cells in ankylosing spondylitis. General observations from the study: Some of these motif variants have turned up before, in reports on reactive arthritis synovial fluid and blood. From matched ankylosing spondylitis synovial fluid, disease-linked clones were reportedly recovered at significantly enriched levels.

The chain employs TRBV20-1 and TRBJ1-5; TRBD1 might be the D (6 bases). Sequences were obtained from blood, either unsorted or a sorted T cell fraction (not recorded which). The origin of this receptor is a male donor with ankylosing spondylitis or in good health (not recorded which). The chain's CDR3 is CSARQGRYQPQHF. In nucleotides, the CDR3 is TGCAGTGCTAGACAGGGGCGGTATCAGCCCCAGCATTTT.